Following are 15 T cell receptor beta chains from one sample sequenced in a study of blood T cell repertoires in COVID-19. Data came from immunoSEQ multiplex PCR; TCRdb stores just in-frame clones and leaves some out. The sample records about 70,000 clones, approximately 85% being singletons. Sequenced material: peripheral blood. The receptors derive from a man older than 75 with acute or convalescent COVID-19.

The CDR3 spells CASSPRQGRTNTEAFF. The CDR3 DNA follows: TGTGCCAGCAGCCCCCGACAGGGGAGGACGAACACTGAAGCTTTCTTT. This sequence joins TRBV7-2 and TRBJ1-1; 8 bases align to TRBD1. Trimming took 5 bases from V and 1 from J; bases not matched to a gene: 9. CDR1 is SGHTA and CDR2 is FQGNSA in the germline V gene. This CDR3 contains 16 residues.

The chain is built from TRBV11-2 and TRBJ2-4, with D maybe TRBD2 (5 bases). Germline CDR1 reads SGHAT; CDR2 reads FQNNGV. V lost 5 bases to trimming and J lost 5 bases, with 13 bases between them. The CDR3 contains 14 residues. CDR3 protein: CASSEVAPENIQYF. CDR3 bases: TGTGCCAGCAGCGAAGTAGCGCCTGAAAACATTCAGTACTTC.

J is TRBJ2-5 and V is TRBV7-7; TRBD2 might be the D (7 bases). CDR1 SSHAT and CDR2 FNYEAQ come from the germline V gene (reference sequence). V was pared by 4 bases and J by 5 bases, with 20 bases between. CDR3 length equals 16 residues. The DNA for the CDR3 is TGTGCCAGCAGCTCCTCATCGGGGGGACAAGGGGAGACCCAGTACTTC. Its translation is CASSSSSGGQGETQYF.

The chain carries TRBV28 and TRBJ1-2; the match to TRBD1 covers 11 bases. Germline V CDR1 and CDR2: MDHEN, SYDVKM. The length of the CDR3 is 15 residues. Unmatched junction bases numbered 6, after V lost 5 bases and J lost 4 bases. The CDR3 nucleotides are TGTGCCAGCAGTCTGCCAGGGACAGGGGGCTATGGCTACACCTTC. Translated: CASSLPGTGGYGYTF.

The rearrangement links TRBV4-3 to TRBJ2-5; TRBD1 matches at 9 bases. The trim removed 8 bases at V and 5 bases at J, leaving 9 bases unmatched. The CDR3 has 14 amino acids. The germline gives CDR1 LGHNA, CDR2 YSLEER. CDR3 nucleotides: TGCGCCAGCTCCATAGGGACAGGGCGGGAGACCCAGTACTTC. Translated, it gives CASSIGTGRETQYF.

J is TRBJ1-2 and V is TRBV14, with unresolved D. V was shortened by 1 base and J by 10 bases, with 13 bases between the two germline ends. From germline, CDR1 is SGHDN and CDR2 FVKESK. The length of the CDR3 is 13 residues. Written as DNA, the CDR3 is TGTGCCAGCAGCCAAGTTAGTTCCGTCCACTACACCTTC. It specifies CASSQVSSVHYTF.

This chain links TRBV5-5 with TRBJ2-7; D gene unclear. V was clipped by 0 bases and J by 2 bases, with 6 bases between them. Looked up from germline, CDR1 is SGHKS and CDR2 is YYEKEE (reference sequence). CDR3 size: 13 residues. CDR3 sequence reads: CASSLGVAYEQYF. DNA for the CDR3: TGTGCCAGCAGCTTGGGCGTAGCCTACGAGCAGTACTTC.

This chain uses TRBV3-1 (or the pseudogene TRBV3-2) with TRBJ2-1; 8 nucleotides agree with TRBD2. The ends lost 0 bases at V and 7 bases at J; junction bases unmatched: 5. Germline lookup yields CDR1 LGHDT and CDR2 YNNKEL (reference sequence). The CDR3 has 15 amino acids. The CDR3 here is CASSQEGTSRNEQFF. Here the CDR3 DNA reads TGTGCCAGCAGCCAAGAGGGGACTAGTCGGAATGAGCAGTTCTTC.

This chain joins TRBV4-2 and TRBJ2-5; 12 nucleotides match TRBD2. The trim removed 2 bases at V and 1 base at J, leaving 8 bases unmatched. This CDR3 is built from 18 residues. Germline CDR1 is LGHNA and CDR2 is YNFKEQ. CDR3 coding DNA: TGTGCCAGCAGCCAATCCACCCCGACTAGCGGGGGCCAAGAGACCCAGTACTTC. Translating it yields CASSQSTPTSGGQETQYF.

The chain couples TRBV19 to TRBJ2-4, with D maybe TRBD2 (5 bases). V shed 10 bases and J shed 5 bases, with 15 bases lying between them. The CDR3 totals 13 residues. Germline assignment: CDR1 LNHDA and CDR2 SQIVND (reference sequence). The CDR3 loop is CATTGVRENIQYF. In DNA, the CDR3 is TGTGCCACCACCGGGGTGAGGGAAAACATTCAGTACTTC.

This clone was seen just once. This rearrangement joins TRBV6-2 or TRBV6-3 to TRBJ1-1; D possibly corresponds to TRBD1 (6 bases). Trimming left V 3 bases short and J 4 bases short, with 9 bases between. Germline V gene lookup returns CDR1 MNHEY and CDR2 SVGEGT. The CDR3 consists of 13 residues. This CDR3 reads CASSYQGRTEAFF. CDR3 in DNA: TGTGCCAGCAGTTATCAGGGGCGCACTGAAGCTTTCTTT.

V gene TRBV7-2 combines with J gene TRBJ1-4; a possible D gene is TRBD1 (5 bases). Trimming shortened V by 0 bases and J by 4 bases, and 9 bases separated the two germline ends. The CDR3 contains 15 residues. The germline V gene has CDR1 SGHTA and CDR2 FQGNSA. The CDR3 coding sequence is TGTGCCAGCAGCTTAGCGTACGGGGGTAATGAAAAACTGTTTTTT. Residues: CASSLAYGGNEKLFF. The entire variable domain, with the rest obtained from reference TRBV7-2 and TRBJ1-4, is as follows: GAGVSQSPSNKVTEKGKDVELRCDPISGHTALYWYRQSLGQGLEFLIYFQGNSAPDKSGLPSDRFSAERTGGSVSTLTIQRTQQEDSAVYLCASSLAYGGNEKLFFGSGTQLSVL.

V gene TRBV4-1 combines with J gene TRBJ1-5; 7 nucleotides align to TRBD1. Germline CDR1 reads MGHRA; CDR2 reads YSYEKL. This CDR3 contains 17 residues. The V segment lost 3 bases and the J segment 2 bases; nucleotides outside the gene matches: 10. In nucleotides, the CDR3 is TGCGCCAGCAGCCATTTACAGGGGAAAGGAGGCAATCAGCCCCAGCATTTT. This translates into CASSHLQGKGGNQPQHF.

CDR3 DNA sequence: TGTGCCAGTAGTAAGATAGGAGTAACGAACACTGAAGCTTTCTTT. This codes for CASSKIGVTNTEAFF. The V gene is TRBV19, the J gene TRBJ1-1; no firm D call. CDR1 and CDR2 (germline): LNHDA, SQIVND (reference sequence). This CDR3 contains 15 residues. V dropped 4 bases and J dropped 1 base, with 13 bases sitting between them.

The chain has TRBV3-1 (or the pseudogene TRBV3-2) and TRBJ1-1; 10 bases match TRBD1. Germline CDR1 is LGHDT and CDR2 is YNNKEL (reference sequence). The CDR3 loop spans 14 amino acids. With V trimmed by 2 bases and J by 8 bases, 5 bases remained unmatched. The CDR3: CASSQTGQGREAFF. CDR3 sequence (DNA): TGTGCCAGCAGCCAAACGGGACAGGGGAGGGAAGCTTTCTTT.